Each of the 21 T cell receptor beta chains below was sequenced from the same sample in a study of T cells expressing NK-cell markers. Reprocessing the 5' RACE reads, TCRdb reports a single entry for every CDR3 protein and omits DNA. This sample contains about 460,000 distinct CDR3 sequences. The sample comprised blood T cells: a sorted CD56 or NKG2C T cell subset, CD4+ or CD8+ T cells, or bulk PBMC T cells (not recorded which). Source of these receptors: a woman between 50 and 59 years old in good health.

The chain is built from TRBV2 and TRBJ2-1; the D gene TCRdb calls, TRBD1, cannot be checked with no DNA. The CDR3 loop spans 12 amino acids. From germline, CDR1 is SNHLY and CDR2 FYNNEI. CDR3 sequence reads: CASSSDRDQSFF. Variable domain in full (rest from reference TRBV2 and TRBJ2-1): EPEVTQTPSHQVTQMGQEVILRCVPISNHLYFYWYRQILGQKVEFLVSFYNNEISEKSEIFDDQFSVERPDGSNFTLKIRSTKLEDSAMYFCASSSDRDQSFFGPGTRLTVL.

This chain connects TRBV12-3 or TRBV12-4 to TRBJ1-6; the TRBD1 assignment by TCRdb is unverifiable without DNA. The CDR3 length is 14 residues. The CDR3 reads CASSRHTGTPSIHF.

The chain joins TRBV6-5 to TRBJ2-3; TCRdb's D call of TRBD2 is untestable without DNA. The CDR3 runs to 15 residues. Germline V gene sequence: CDR1 MNHEY, CDR2 SVGAGI. The CDR3: CASRAAGADTDTQYF.

The chain employs TRBV12-3 or TRBV12-4 and TRBJ2-7; there is no DNA to check the TCRdb D call of TRBD1. The CDR3 totals 13 residues. The CDR3 reads CASRTTGVYEQYF.

This chain links TRBV12-3 or TRBV12-4 with TRBJ2-7. There are 13 residues in the CDR3. CDR3 amino acids: CASSLLGSNEQYF.

The gene calls are TRBV2 and TRBJ1-5. This CDR3 has 12 residues. The germline CDR1 and CDR2 sequences are SNHLY and FYNNEI. The CDR3 sequence: CASSAYDQPQHF.

This chain connects TRBV7-2 to TRBJ2-2; TCRdb designates TRBD2, a call that cannot be tested without DNA. Germline V gene sequence: CDR1 SGHTA, CDR2 FQGNSA. The CDR3 runs 20 residues. The CDR3 spells CASSLIYESRNREGAGELFF.

V is TRBV24-1 and J is TRBJ2-5. There are 12 residues in the CDR3. Germline loops: CDR1 KGHDR, CDR2 SFDVKD. This chain's CDR3 is CATSDSRETQYF.

This chain connects TRBV5-1 to TRBJ2-5; the TCRdb call, TRBD1, lacks DNA for checking. CDR1 and CDR2 from the germline V gene are SGHRS and YFSETQ. The CDR3 is made up of 14 amino acids. The CDR3: CASSPYYEGGTQYF.

CDR3 protein: CASSESKTGFTDTQYF. The chain employs TRBV10-1 and TRBJ2-3; TCRdb's assignment of TRBD1 cannot be checked, as there is no DNA. This CDR3 has 16 amino acids. Germline CDR1 is WNHNN and CDR2 is SYGVQD (reference sequence).

The rearrangement uses TRBV4-2 and TRBJ2-1; checking the TCRdb D call of TRBD2 is not possible without DNA. From germline, CDR1 is LGHNA and CDR2 YNFKEQ. CDR3 length: 18 residues. The CDR3 protein is CASSQLRDFPSSYNEQFF.

The V call is TRBV12-3 or TRBV12-4, the J call TRBJ2-3. The CDR3 spans 13 residues. The CDR3 loop reads CASSFGDRSTQYF.

This chain connects TRBV4-1 to TRBJ2-7; TCRdb picks TRBD1, but there is no DNA to check that call. The CDR3 is made up of 16 amino acids. Looked up from germline, CDR1 is MGHRA and CDR2 is YSYEKL. The CDR3 sequence: CASSQAVRDGGYEQYF.

The rearrangement links TRBV12-3 or TRBV12-4 to TRBJ1-5; the D gene TCRdb calls, TRBD1, cannot be checked with no DNA. The CDR3 spans 15 residues. This chain's CDR3 is CVTPPQGRENQPQHF.

V gene TRBV12-3 or TRBV12-4 combines with J gene TRBJ1-2. This CDR3 contains 15 residues. The CDR3 loop reads CASSLTAGPNYGYTF.

The V and J genes are TRBV29-1 and TRBJ2-1; TCRdb calls TRBD2, which cannot be checked without DNA. CDR1 is SQVTM and CDR2 is ANQGSEA in the germline V gene. This CDR3 is built from 14 residues. The CDR3 region is CSVLAGGTGDEQFF.

V usage is TRBV29-1 and J usage is TRBJ2-1; TCRdb calls TRBD2, which cannot be checked without DNA. Germline-derived CDR1 and CDR2 are SQVTM and ANQGSEA. The CDR3 consists of 15 residues. The CDR3 loop is CSGEDPVLAGGGEFF.

J is TRBJ2-2 and V is TRBV19; TCRdb returns TRBD1, unconfirmable since there is no DNA. Germline CDR1 LNHDA, CDR2 SQIVND (reference sequence). The CDR3 runs 18 residues. The CDR3 loop is CASSTPLQGLWNTGELFF.

This chain's CDR3 is CASSQSGQGFDEAFF. The chain recombines TRBV7-9 with TRBJ1-1; TCRdb names TRBD1, which stays unverified in the absence of DNA. This CDR3 region has 15 residues. From germline, CDR1 is SEHNR and CDR2 FQNEAQ (reference sequence).

This rearrangement joins TRBV27 to TRBJ2-3. CDR3 length equals 16 residues. Germline-derived CDR1 and CDR2 are MNHEY and SMNVEV (reference sequence). This chain's CDR3 is CASSLQSVGGTDTQYF.

The CDR3 loop is CASSHLGTATGELFF. The J gene is TRBJ2-2, the V gene TRBV14; TCRdb indicates TRBD2, and absent DNA this call remains unverified. Germline V gene data show CDR1 as SGHDN and CDR2 as FVKESK. This CDR3 contains 15 residues.